These T cell receptor beta chains were read from a single sample in a study of PD-1 blockade in classical Hodgkin lymphoma. Clones were read by immunoSEQ multiplex PCR, and TCRdb kept only the in-frame ones, dropping some. The profile shows fewer than 25,000 clones, roughly 80% of them singletons. The sample in question was peripheral blood mononuclear cells (PBMCs), obtained before the fourth cycle of nivolumab. The receptors come from a human donor with classical Hodgkin lymphoma. Each CDR3 is given with its conserved first and last residue. D genes are given only for firm matches. Clone size is stated in some rows and not others, as once, few, many or a class when expanded.

clone_size,j_call,v_call,d_call,cdr3_aa,cdr3_nt
-,TRBJ1-5,TRBV2,TRBD1,CASSEGGGWGQPQHF,TGTGCCAGCAGTGAGGGAGGGGGCTGGGGTCAGCCCCAGCATTTT
-,TRBJ1-4,TRBV5-1,-,CASSLTRAGNEKLFF,TGCGCCAGCAGCTTAACCAGGGCGGGAAATGAAAAACTGTTTTTT
-,TRBJ2-1,TRBV10-3,-,CAISTPGGAYNEQFF,TGTGCCATCAGTACCCCCGGGGGCGCCTACAATGAGCAGTTCTTC
-,TRBJ1-1,TRBV5-3,-,CASSLGRAEAFF,TGTGCCAGCAGCTTGGGGAGGGCTGAAGCTTTCTTT
once,TRBJ1-1,TRBV28,-,CASRPATAQAFF,TGTGCCAGCAGACCTGCTACAGCTCAAGCTTTCTTT
once,TRBJ2-1,TRBV5-1,-,CASSLTVGSNEQFF,TGCGCCAGCAGCTTGACAGTAGGGTCCAATGAGCAGTTCTTC
-,TRBJ1-2,TRBV7-6,TRBD1,CASSSDRSYGYTF,TGTGCCAGCAGCTCGGACAGGTCCTATGGCTACACCTTC
-,TRBJ1-1,TRBV25-1,-,CASSYRVNTEAFF,TGTGCCAGCAGCTACAGGGTGAACACTGAAGCTTTCTTT
few,TRBJ2-7,TRBV27,TRBD1,CASSPYRDRVGEQYF,TGTGCCAGCAGTCCTTACCGGGACAGGGTGGGCGAGCAGTACTTC
-,TRBJ2-1,TRBV29-1,-,CSAALGPYNEQFF,TGCAGCGCAGCGCTGGGACCCTACAATGAGCAGTTCTTC
-,TRBJ1-2,TRBV14,-,CASSQDVVSFYGYTF,TGTGCCAGCAGCCAAGATGTCGTCAGCTTCTATGGCTACACCTTC
-,TRBJ2-7,TRBV7-6,-,CASSAQGSLPTRQYF,TGTGCCAGCAGCGCACAGGGCTCCCTTCCTACGAGGCAGTACTTC
-,TRBJ2-2,TRBV4-3,TRBD2,CASSQFLAGSNTGELFF,TGCGCCAGCAGCCAGTTCCTAGCGGGATCGAACACCGGGGAGCTGTTTTTT
once,TRBJ1-5,TRBV7-2,TRBD1,CASSRDRGQPQHF,TGTGCCAGCAGCCGGGACAGGGGTCAGCCCCAGCATTTT
-,TRBJ2-3,TRBV27,TRBD2,CASSLLAGANTDTQYF,TGTGCCAGCAGTTTACTAGCGGGGGCCAACACAGATACGCAGTATTTT
-,TRBJ1-2,TRBV6-6,TRBD1,CASTPGGYYGYTF,TGTGCCAGCACCCCAGGGGGATACTATGGCTACACCTTC
-,TRBJ1-4,TRBV19,TRBD1,CASTRDRGGEKLFF,TGTGCCAGTACCCGGGACAGGGGCGGTGAAAAACTGTTTTTT
-,TRBJ2-7,TRBV5-6,TRBD1,CASSPGQGKEYF,TGTGCCAGCAGCCCGGGACAGGGGAAGGAGTACTTC
-,TRBJ2-3,TRBV6-6,-,CASRLEGGSTDTQYF,TGTGCCAGCAGGTTAGAGGGTGGTTCCACAGATACGCAGTATTTT
-,TRBJ2-7,TRBV30,-,CAWSKEVVLYEQYF,TGTGCCTGGAGTAAGGAGGTAGTTCTCTACGAGCAGTACTTC
-,TRBJ2-5,TRBV5-6,TRBD1,CASSTGVLETQYF,TGTGCCAGCAGCACAGGGGTTCTGGAGACCCAGTACTTC
once,TRBJ1-6,TRBV2,TRBD1,CASSVDRVASGNSPLHF,TGTGCCAGCAGTGTAGACAGGGTGGCTAGTGGAAATTCACCCCTCCACTTT
once,TRBJ2-5,TRBV7-9,-,CTSSSRTWETQYF,TGTACCAGCAGCTCAAGAACATGGGAGACCCAGTACTTC
-,TRBJ1-1,TRBV19,-,CASSSALLVENTEAFF,TGTGCCAGTAGTAGCGCCCTACTGGTAGAGAACACTGAAGCTTTCTTT
-,TRBJ1-2,TRBV28,-,CASSLVDQRWVNYGYTF,TGTGCCAGCAGTTTAGTGGATCAACGTTGGGTTAACTATGGCTACACCTTC
-,TRBJ1-2,TRBV14,-,CASSQKGGRNGYTF,TGTGCCAGCAGCCAGAAAGGGGGACGGAATGGCTACACCTTC
-,TRBJ1-5,TRBV7-9,-,CASSVGASGNQPQHF,TGTGCCAGCAGCGTCGGGGCGAGCGGCAATCAGCCCCAGCATTTT
-,TRBJ1-2,TRBV21-1,-,CASSKVPNYGYTF,TGTGCCAGCAGCAAAGTGCCTAACTATGGCTACACCTTC
-,TRBJ2-4,TRBV19,TRBD1,CASSMDREWNIQYF,TGTGCCAGTAGTATGGACAGGGAATGGAACATTCAGTACTTC
-,TRBJ1-5,TRBV6-5,-,CASSSDTYQPQHF,TGTGCCAGCAGTTCGGACACTTATCAGCCCCAGCATTTT
-,TRBJ2-7,TRBV7-9,-,CASSPGAQARHEQYF,TGTGCCAGCAGCCCGGGGGCCCAGGCCCGCCACGAGCAGTACTTC
-,TRBJ2-2,TRBV5-6,TRBD1,CASSSWDREIGELFF,TGTGCCAGCAGCTCCTGGGACAGGGAAATCGGGGAGCTGTTTTTT
once,TRBJ2-5,TRBV9,-,CASSVAGIADQETQYF,TGTGCCAGCAGCGTAGCGGGAATAGCGGATCAAGAGACCCAGTACTTC
-,TRBJ1-2,TRBV18,-,CASSPPGPFVDYGYTF,TGTGCCAGCTCACCACCCGGACCCTTCGTGGACTATGGCTACACCTTC
few,TRBJ2-7,TRBV9,-,CASSPSGTPSYEQYF,TGTGCCAGCAGCCCCAGCGGAACCCCTTCCTACGAGCAGTACTTC
-,TRBJ2-7,TRBV4-2,-,CASSQEDAPGTYEQYF,TGTGCCAGCAGCCAAGAGGACGCCCCGGGGACCTACGAGCAGTACTTC
-,TRBJ2-7,TRBV27,-,CASSFDPSYEQYF,TGTGCCAGCAGTTTCGACCCTTCCTACGAGCAGTACTTC
-,TRBJ2-4,TRBV29-1,-,CSVGAGHLAKNIQYF,TGCAGCGTTGGGGCAGGACACCTAGCCAAAAACATTCAGTACTTC
-,TRBJ2-5,TRBV28,-,CASSKGTLLAETQYF,TGTGCCAGCAGTAAAGGCACGCTTTTGGCTGAGACCCAGTACTTC
-,TRBJ1-1,TRBV6-5,TRBD1,CASKLTGGNTEAFF,TGTGCCAGCAAGCTGACAGGGGGCAATACTGAAGCTTTCTTT
-,TRBJ2-2,TRBV6-5,-,CASSYSQERNTGELFF,TGTGCCAGCAGTTACTCGCAGGAGAGGAACACCGGGGAGCTGTTTTTT
-,TRBJ2-1,TRBV10-3,-,CAISSGATTNNEQFF,TGTGCCATCAGTTCGGGGGCAACTACTAACAATGAGCAGTTCTTC
once,TRBJ2-3,TRBV7-9,-,CASSHSLIRTDTQYF,TGTGCCAGCAGCCATTCACTTATTCGCACAGATACGCAGTATTTT
-,TRBJ1-5,TRBV4-1,-,CASSWTADSNQPQHF,TGCGCCAGCAGCTGGACAGCCGATAGCAATCAGCCCCAGCATTTT
-,TRBJ1-6,TRBV11-2,TRBD1,CASSLGQGGSPLHF,TGTGCCAGCAGCCTAGGACAGGGTGGTTCACCCCTCCACTTT
-,TRBJ2-1,TRBV10-3,TRBD1,CAISESKGGQHEQFF,TGTGCCATCAGTGAGTCGAAAGGGGGCCAGCATGAGCAGTTCTTC
-,TRBJ2-5,TRBV7-9,TRBD2,CASSLWSGGDQETQYF,TGTGCCAGCAGCTTATGGAGCGGGGGGGACCAAGAGACCCAGTACTTC
-,TRBJ1-1,TRBV15,-,CATSRGGTEAFF,TGTGCCACCAGCAGAGGCGGGACTGAAGCTTTCTTT